Described below is a single T cell receptor (beta chain) sequence and its context. What it binds is not known. No neoadjuvant therapy was given before resection to the patients supplying these archived tumor blocks. These data belong to a study of CXCR4 blockade with PD-1 therapy in pancreatic cancer. Sequenced by immunoSEQ multiplex PCR; TCRdb stores in-frame clones only, minus some. The sample contains a few thousand clones, about half of which appear only once. There are 13 residues in the CDR3. J lost 2 bases, V lost 9 bases, and 7 bases had no gene match. The germline V gene has CDR1 MDHEN and CDR2 SYDVKM. Regarding the study as a whole: Frequent tumor clones were encoded by many distinct rearrangements, suggesting shared antigens. Antigen-specificity overlap of convergent dominant clones remained unconfirmed. Tumor clonality averaged roughly 0.15 versus 0.05 in healthy blood, not predicting survival.

This clonotype was obtained from a human donor with pancreatic ductal adenocarcinoma. The chain recombines TRBV28 with TRBJ2-7; 7 bases align to TRBD2. Sequencing was performed on tumor tissue. CDR3 coding DNA: TGTGCCAGTAGTCTCGGACTAGCCTACGAGCAGTACTTC. This gives the protein CASSLGLAYEQYF.